This T cell receptor (beta chain) was observed in a study of beta chain features in type 1 diabetes. Expressed TCRB transcripts were sequenced, since all the RNA that had been isolated was reverse transcribed. Some 3.3 million reads per sample on average were obtained from naive, central memory and regulatory T cell samples. The protocol was immunoSEQ multiplex PCR, while the TCRdb copy is restricted to in-frame clones and leaves out a portion. The sample has around 170,000 clones; around 9% are singletons. Findings of the study overall: VDJ junctions from patients with type 1 diabetes contained fewer insertions and more deletions. Patients with Type 1 diabetes showed moderately but significantly shorter TCRB CDR3s in all four CD4+ subsets.

Trimming removed 0 bases from V and 2 bases from J, with 9 bases in between. Germline V gene data show CDR1 as SGDLS and CDR2 as YYNGEE. The CDR3 extends over 16 amino acids. Comments on this clone: Its antigen is still unknown. Other DNA sequences in this specimen translate into the identical CDR3.

Each of the CD4+ naive, central memory, regulatory and stem cell-like memory populations was sorted via CD45RO/CCR7/CD25/CD127/CD95/CD27. The sample consisted of central memory CD4+ T cells from blood. This receptor was obtained from a woman in her thirties with type 1 diabetes. The chain is built from TRBV9 and TRBJ2-6, with D possibly being TRBD2 (6 bases). DNA of the CDR3: TGTGCCAGCAGCGTAGTAGGAGGGACTGGGGCCAACGTCCTGACTTTC. As protein: CASSVVGGTGANVLTF.